Given below is one T cell receptor (beta chain) in context. Its antigen is unknown. The data were obtained in a study of shared clonotypes between healthy human individuals. Study-wide findings and caveats: The small donor group covered limited genetic and exposure diversity. A generally larger estimated richness was seen in naive subsets than in memory subsets.

Trimming removed 9 bases at V and 7 bases at J, with 15 bases between. The CDR3 spans 13 residues. Germline CDR1 reads MGHRA; CDR2 reads YSYEKL. The data were produced by immunoSEQ multiplex PCR, yet TCRdb's version contains in-frame clones alone and is incomplete. The data show fewer than 2.5 million clones, roughly 93% seen once. Sequencing used naive CD4+ T cells from PBMCs. Subset described: CD45RA+ positively selected. The genes are TRBV4-1 and TRBJ1-4; D is perhaps TRBD1 (6 bases). The receptor was isolated from a man between 18 and 29 years old in good health. Some clones in this sample may be carry-over from other donors' samples. CDR3 region: CASQTPQGEKLFF. CDR3 coding DNA: TGCGCCAGTCAGACTCCACAGGGTGAAAAACTGTTTTTT.